This entry lists 22 T cell receptor beta chains sequenced from one sample in a study of Ad26.COV2.S vaccination and SARS-CoV-2 variants. Stated treatment: over 15 received Ad26.COV2.S at low or high dose, single or two shots; a few received placebo; per-sample allocation not given. At day 63 after the first vaccine or placebo injection, samples were drawn. The data were produced by immunoSEQ multiplex PCR, yet TCRdb's version contains in-frame clones alone and is incomplete. This sample has some 340,000 clones, with around four fifths found just once. This material consisted of peripheral blood, taken in a trial of Ad26.COV2.S vaccine versus placebo. The receptor set was obtained from a person between 18 and 65 years old who received the Ad26.COV2.S COVID-19 vaccine or a placebo.

There are a few counts of this clone. The chain recombines TRBV3-1 (or the pseudogene TRBV3-2) with TRBJ2-3, with TRBD2 as a possible D gene (7 bases). The germline gives CDR1 LGHDT, CDR2 YNNKEL (reference sequence). V dropped 2 bases and J dropped 2 bases, with 23 bases sitting between them. The CDR3 runs 19 residues. CDR3 region: CASSQYRGGPDPYTDTQYF. The DNA of the CDR3 is TGTGCCAGCAGCCAATATCGCGGGGGCCCGGACCCTTACACAGATACGCAGTATTTT.

Concerning this clone itself: This same CDR3 is encoded by further DNA sequences in the sample. This CDR3 reads CASRDRGNYGYTF. The CDR3 bases are TGTGCCAGCAGGGACAGGGGGAACTATGGCTACACCTTC. J is TRBJ1-2 and V is TRBV27, with 10 positions matching TRBD1. J gave up 2 bases and V 6 bases, and 0 bases lay outside the gene matches. The CDR3 runs to 13 residues. The germline gives CDR1 MNHEY, CDR2 SMNVEV (reference sequence).

This clone was seen only a few times. This chain links TRBV2 with TRBJ2-2, with D maybe TRBD1 (6 bases). Trimming cost V 5 bases and J 7 bases, with 14 bases left between them. The CDR3 is 14 residues long. Germline values: CDR1 SNHLY, CDR2 FYNNEI. In nucleotides, the CDR3 is TGTGCCAGCAGTACAAACAGGGTGGGCGGGGAGCTGTTTTTT. This encodes CASSTNRVGGELFF. Variable domain in full (rest from reference TRBV2 and TRBJ2-2): EPEVTQTPSHQVTQMGQEVILRCVPISNHLYFYWYRQILGQKVEFLVSFYNNEISEKSEIFDDQFSVERPDGSNFTLKIRSTKLEDSAMYFCASSTNRVGGELFFGEGSRLTVL.

This clone has only one observation. The V call is TRBV27, the J call TRBJ2-1; D is perhaps TRBD1 or TRBD2 (5 bases each). V was cut by 6 bases and J by 3 bases, with 9 bases left in between. This CDR3 has 13 amino acids. CDR1 is MNHEY and CDR2 is SMNVEV in the germline V gene (reference sequence). The CDR3 coding sequence is TGTGCCAGCAGCCGGGACGTCTACAATGAGCAGTTCTTC. As protein: CASSRDVYNEQFF.

V and J are TRBV5-1 and TRBJ1-2; 7 nucleotides align to TRBD1. The CDR3 runs to 14 residues. Germline CDR1 SGHRS, CDR2 YFSETQ. V was clipped by 4 bases and J by 2 bases; unmatched bases: 5. The CDR3 protein is CASSPTGDNYGYTF. As DNA, the CDR3 is TGCGCCAGCAGCCCTACAGGGGACAACTATGGCTACACCTTC.

This chain uses TRBV18 with TRBJ2-1, with 8 bases fitting TRBD1. This CDR3 comprises 14 residues. Germline CDR1 reads KGHSH; CDR2 reads LQKENI. V was clipped by 2 bases and J by 7 bases; unmatched bases: 4. Here the CDR3 reads CASSPSTGANEQFF. The CDR3 DNA is TGTGCCAGCTCACCATCGACAGGGGCGAATGAGCAGTTCTTC. The whole variable domain, filled in from reference TRBV18 and TRBJ2-1, reads NAGVMQNPRHLVRRRGQEARLRCSPMKGHSHVYWYRQLPEEGLKFMVYLQKENIIDESGMPKERFSAEFPKEGPSILRIQQVVRGDSAAYFCASSPSTGANEQFFGPGTRLTVL.

The chain links TRBV27 to TRBJ1-4; D may be TRBD1 (5 bases). V dropped 2 bases and J dropped 8 bases, with 15 bases sitting between them. The CDR3 has 15 amino acids. Per the germline V gene, CDR1 is MNHEY and CDR2 is SMNVEV (reference sequence). CDR3 in DNA: TGTGCCAGCAGTTTAACCAGGGCATTTAACGAAAAACTGTTTTTT. Its protein product is CASSLTRAFNEKLFF.

V gene TRBV9 combines with J gene TRBJ2-6, with D unresolved. CDR3 length: 15 amino acids. Trimming removed 7 bases at V and 4 bases at J, with 15 bases between. Germline V gene data show CDR1 as SGDLS and CDR2 as YYNGEE. For the CDR3, the DNA is TGTGCCAGCCGTGCCGGCGGAGCCGGGGCCAACGTCCTGACTTTC. Translation gives CASRAGGAGANVLTF.

This chain links TRBV5-5 with TRBJ1-1; D is possibly TRBD1 (5 bases). Between the trimmed V and J ends, which lost 3 bases and 10 bases, there was a span of 19 bases. CDR1 and CDR2 from the germline V gene are SGHKS and YYEKEE (reference sequence). The CDR3 sequence is 14 residues long. The CDR3 is CASSSGIGGIVAFF. The CDR3 region has the DNA TGTGCCAGCAGCTCGGGGATTGGGGGAATAGTAGCTTTCTTT.

This clone was detected only once. The chain has TRBV2 and TRBJ2-1; 9 nucleotides match TRBD2. The germline gives CDR1 SNHLY, CDR2 FYNNEI. The CDR3 runs to 14 residues. V was clipped by 9 bases and J by 7 bases; unmatched bases: 10. CDR3 sequence: CASGIPGLANEQFF. The CDR3 DNA follows: TGTGCCAGTGGTATTCCGGGACTAGCTAATGAGCAGTTCTTC.

The chain recombines TRBV7-3 with TRBJ2-5; 9 bases fit TRBD1. After removal of 8 bases from V and 4 bases from J, the junction contained 5 bases not matched to a gene. The germline gives CDR1 SGHTA, CDR2 FQGTGA. CDR3 length: 13 amino acids. The CDR3 is CASGDRVGETQYF. The CDR3 bases are TGTGCCAGCGGGGACAGGGTAGGAGAGACCCAGTACTTC.

CDR3 protein: CASSIVQGGHEQYF. DNA of the CDR3: TGTGCCAGTAGTATAGTACAGGGGGGCCACGAGCAGTACTTC. V gene TRBV19 combines with J gene TRBJ2-7; 8 positions match TRBD1. From germline, CDR1 is LNHDA and CDR2 SQIVND (reference sequence). This CDR3 contains 14 residues. The trim removed 1 base at V and 5 bases at J, leaving 4 bases unmatched.

This rearrangement joins TRBV20-1 to TRBJ1-5; tentative D call: TRBD1 (6 bases). The CDR3 spans 14 residues. Trimming removed 3 bases from V and 3 bases from J, with 12 bases in between. Germline V lookup: CDR1 DFQATT, CDR2 SNEGSKA (reference sequence). CDR3 protein: CSASTGKSNQPQHF. In DNA, the CDR3 is TGCAGTGCTAGTACAGGGAAATCCAATCAGCCCCAGCATTTT.

The chain links TRBV6-5 to TRBJ1-2, with D possibly being TRBD1 (6 bases). The CDR3 contains 12 residues. In germline, CDR1 is MNHEY, CDR2 SVGAGI. Deletions cut 6 bases from V and 3 bases from J, with 8 bases between. CDR3 DNA sequence: TGTGCCAGCAGGAGGGGGGACTATGGCTACACCTTC. It codes for CASRRGDYGYTF.

A remark on this clone: Other DNA sequences within the sample encode an identical CDR3. The chain combines TRBV19 with TRBJ1-5; D is possibly TRBD1 (5 bases). CDR3 length equals 13 residues. CDR1 and CDR2 (germline): LNHDA, SQIVND (reference sequence). The V gene lost 3 bases and the J gene lost 5 bases, with 8 bases spanning the gap. The chain's CDR3 is CASSIRGDQPQHF. Here the CDR3 DNA reads TGTGCCAGTAGTATTCGGGGGGATCAGCCCCAGCATTTT.

This clone was found once. The V and J genes are TRBV6-4 and TRBJ2-1, with D perhaps given as TRBD1 or TRBD2 (5 bases each). CDR1 and CDR2 from the germline V gene are MRHNA and SNTAGT. The V and J ends lost 2 bases and 2 bases respectively, with 10 bases between them. This CDR3 region has 15 residues. Here the CDR3 reads CASSDAPGPYNEQFF. Written as DNA, the CDR3 is TGTGCCAGCAGTGACGCTCCGGGGCCCTACAATGAGCAGTTCTTC.

A note on this clone: One end of the junction fails to match germline, which may point to a read error. The chain joins TRBV4-1 to TRBJ2-7; D might be TRBD1 or TRBD2, each matching 5 bases. The CDR3 covers 15 residues. The germline V gene has CDR1 MGHRA and CDR2 YSYEKL. In DNA form, the CDR3 reads TGCGCCAGCAGCCATTCAGCGGCAGGGTCCTTCGAGCAGTACTTC. The encoded protein is CASSHSAAGSFEQYF.

The chain employs TRBV11-2 and TRBJ2-3; D could derive from TRBD1 or TRBD2 (5 bases each). This CDR3 comprises 14 residues. The V end was cut by 6 bases, the J end by 6 bases, with 16 bases between. Germline loops: CDR1 SGHAT, CDR2 FQNNGV. For the CDR3, the DNA is TGTGCCAGCAGTCTAACCGGGACGGGGGATACGCAGTATTTT. It yields the protein CASSLTGTGDTQYF.

The chain recombines TRBV7-9 with TRBJ1-4; no firm D call. The CDR3 runs 12 residues. With 4 bases removed from V and 7 bases from J, the gap between germline ends came to 7 bases. Germline CDR1 SEHNR, CDR2 FQNEAQ (reference sequence). The CDR3 sequence is CASSSLGEKLFF. DNA of the CDR3: TGTGCCAGCAGCTCCCTTGGTGAAAAACTGTTTTTT.

The gene calls are TRBV6-2 or TRBV6-3 and TRBJ1-2; 7 nucleotides line up with TRBD1. This CDR3 comprises 15 residues. V lost 6 bases and J lost 4; bases outside the gene matches: 11. Germline V gene lookup returns CDR1 MNHEY and CDR2 SVGEGT. The CDR3 here is CASSPSDRASYGYTF. The DNA of the CDR3 is TGTGCCAGCAGCCCCTCAGACAGGGCTTCCTATGGCTACACCTTC.

This clone is a singleton in its sample. The J gene is TRBJ1-5, the V gene TRBV6-1; tentatively, D is TRBD1 (5 bases). Germline V CDR1 and CDR2: MNHNS, SASEGT. The V and J ends lost 4 bases and 2 bases respectively, with 15 bases between them. The CDR3 loop spans 16 amino acids. CDR3 bases: TGTGCCAGCAGTGTTCAGGGAGGTAGGGGCAATCAGCCCCAGCATTTT. Residues: CASSVQGGRGNQPQHF.

The chain carries TRBV7-3 and TRBJ2-3; D possibly corresponds to TRBD1 (6 bases). This CDR3 contains 15 residues. The germline V and J ends were trimmed by 5 bases and 1 base, with 13 bases remaining between them. The germline V gene has CDR1 SGHTA and CDR2 FQGTGA. The chain's CDR3 is CASSQGLRGTDTQYF. In DNA form, the CDR3 reads TGTGCCAGCAGCCAGGGGCTGCGGGGCACAGATACGCAGTATTTT.